One and the same sample provided the 27 T cell receptor beta chains below, sequenced in a study of cytomegalovirus exposure and HLA in healthy donors. It was with 60 Vbeta and 13 Jbeta primers that the PCR ran. Here immunoSEQ multiplex PCR was the method, and the copy in TCRdb shows in-frame clones only, minus some. Among 76,000 or so clones listed, roughly 85% were seen once. The sequenced sample was PBMCs. All receptors derive from a man aged 25 to 45 in good health and CMV-seronegative.

The chain recombines TRBV2 with TRBJ2-1; maybe TRBD2 (7 bases). The CDR3 is 19 amino acids. The V gene lost 6 bases and the J gene lost 7 bases, with 31 bases spanning the gap. The germline CDR1 and CDR2 sequences are SNHLY and FYNNEI. The CDR3 loop reads CASSWSRAGARRRGNEQFF. The CDR3 coding sequence is TGTGCCAGCAGCTGGTCCCGTGCGGGGGCACGTCGACGCGGGAATGAGCAGTTCTTC.

The chain recombines TRBV5-1 with TRBJ1-2; the D is unclear. CDR1 is SGHRS, CDR2 YFSETQ, per germline. CDR3 length: 14 amino acids. Between the trimmed V and J ends, which lost 5 bases and 8 bases, there was a span of 19 bases. CDR3 coding DNA: TGCGCCAGCAGTGGCGCACAGTCAACTGAGGGCTACACCTTC. Residues: CASSGAQSTEGYTF.

This clone occurred a few times. This chain connects TRBV5-1 to TRBJ2-3, with 9 bases lining up with TRBD1. CDR1 and CDR2 (germline): SGHRS, YFSETQ. With V trimmed by 4 bases and J by 2 bases, 8 bases remained unmatched. The CDR3 is made up of 16 amino acids. The CDR3 is CASSLDGTGFTDTQYF. CDR3 DNA: TGCGCCAGCAGCCTGGACGGGACAGGGTTCACAGATACGCAGTATTTT.

The chain joins TRBV7-9 to TRBJ2-3; possible D gene TRBD2, 5 bases. Germline loops: CDR1 SEHNR, CDR2 FQNEAQ (reference sequence). The CDR3 contains 15 residues. The ends were cut back, 8 bases at V and 0 bases at J, with 15 bases in the middle. CDR3 in amino acids: CASVRRQSSTDTQYF. CDR3 DNA sequence: TGTGCCAGCGTGAGGAGGCAGTCTAGCACAGATACGCAGTATTTT.

The J gene is TRBJ2-7, the V gene TRBV6-5; weak D call: TRBD1 (5 bases). V was pared by 1 base and J by 1 base, with 8 bases between. The CDR3 sequence is 14 residues long. Looked up from germline, CDR1 is MNHEY and CDR2 is SVGAGI. The CDR3 loop reads CASSYWGSSYEQYF. The CDR3 DNA follows: TGTGCCAGCAGTTACTGGGGCAGTTCCTACGAGCAGTACTTC.

This sequence joins TRBV7-9 and TRBJ1-1, with no clear D. With 1 base removed from V and 1 base from J, the gap between germline ends came to 7 bases. Germline V gene data show CDR1 as SEHNR and CDR2 as FQNEAQ (reference sequence). The CDR3 has 14 residues. The DNA for the CDR3 is TGTGCCAGCAGCTTAGGTCGGGGGAACACTGAAGCTTTCTTT. This gives the protein CASSLGRGNTEAFF.

The chain joins TRBV5-1 to TRBJ1-2; TRBD1 agrees at 7 bases. Looked up from germline, CDR1 is SGHRS and CDR2 is YFSETQ. V shed 1 base and J 0 bases; nucleotides not matched to a gene: 3. CDR3 length: 15 residues. The CDR3 coding sequence is TGCGCCAGCAGCTTGATTGGGACAGCTAACTATGGCTACACCTTC. As protein: CASSLIGTANYGYTF.

CDR3 nucleotides: TGTGCCAGCAGCTGGAGGACAGCTGTTAATGAAAAACTGTTTTTT. Encoded protein: CASSWRTAVNEKLFF. This chain connects TRBV7-8 to TRBJ1-4; TRBD1 might be the D (6 bases). This CDR3 comprises 15 residues. Germline V gene lookup returns CDR1 SGHVS and CDR2 FQNEAQ. Trimming cost V 4 bases and J 4 bases, with 13 bases left between them.

V and J are TRBV6-5 and TRBJ1-2, with 7 bases matching TRBD1. V dropped 5 bases and J dropped 8; count of bases not matched to a gene: 8. The CDR3 is 13 amino acids. Germline CDR1 is MNHEY and CDR2 is SVGAGI. The CDR3 coding sequence is TGTGCCAGCAGTCAGGACAGGATCATGGGCTACACCTTC. Encoded protein: CASSQDRIMGYTF.

The chain uses TRBV5-1 and TRBJ2-7, with 7 nucleotides matching TRBD1. This CDR3 has 16 amino acids. The trim removed 4 bases at V and 1 base at J, leaving 11 bases unmatched. Germline V lookup: CDR1 SGHRS, CDR2 YFSETQ. CDR3 DNA: TGCGCCAGCAGCACCACGGGACAGACTGCTTCCTACGAGCAGTACTTC. As protein: CASSTTGQTASYEQYF.

CDR3: CAWSHIGGGRTPGANVLTF. The CDR3 DNA reads TGTGCCTGGAGCCATATTGGCGGGGGGAGAACACCTGGGGCCAACGTCCTGACTTTC. This chain links TRBV30 with TRBJ2-6, with 8 bases that match TRBD2. CDR3 length equals 19 residues. The V gene's germline CDR1 is GTSNPN and CDR2 SVGIG (reference sequence). V gave up 3 bases and J gave up 2 bases; unmatched junction bases: 15.

This rearrangement joins TRBV6-5 to TRBJ2-3; 7 nucleotides agree with TRBD1. The germline V gene has CDR1 MNHEY and CDR2 SVGAGI. The CDR3 runs to 15 residues. V dropped 4 bases and J dropped 4; count of bases not matched to a gene: 8. The CDR3 DNA follows: TGTGCCAGCAGTTTCGTACAGGGGCGGGCAGATACGCAGTATTTT. Encoded protein: CASSFVQGRADTQYF.

The rearrangement uses TRBV29-1 and TRBJ2-1, with TRBD1 matching over 7 bases. CDR3 length: 15 residues. With 6 bases clipped from V and 5 bases from J, the junction kept 13 bases outside the gene matches. Per germline, CDR1 SQVTM and CDR2 ANQGSEA. CDR3 sequence reads: CSVRFSGQTNNEQFF. The CDR3 DNA follows: TGCAGCGTGAGATTCTCGGGACAGACGAACAATGAGCAGTTCTTC.

The chain links TRBV11-2 to TRBJ2-1; weak D call: TRBD2 (7 bases). V was trimmed by 6 bases and J by 4 bases, leaving 19 bases between them. The CDR3 spans 16 residues. Germline values: CDR1 SGHAT, CDR2 FQNNGV. CDR3 amino acids: CASSLGGHLKYNEQFF. The CDR3, as DNA: TGTGCCAGCAGTCTCGGGGGGCACTTGAAATACAATGAGCAGTTCTTC.

V gene TRBV2 combines with J gene TRBJ2-1; TRBD2 matches at 7 bases. CDR1 SNHLY and CDR2 FYNNEI come from the germline V gene. This CDR3 is built from 15 residues. The ends lost 1 base at V and 10 bases at J; junction bases unmatched: 10. DNA of the CDR3: TGTGCCAGCAGTGAAGATGCCGGGGGGATTTACGAGCAGTTCTTC. Protein sequence: CASSEDAGGIYEQFF.

The V gene is TRBV5-1, the J gene TRBJ1-3; D remains ambiguous. Trimming removed 1 base from V and 0 bases from J, with 11 bases in between. Per the germline V gene, CDR1 is SGHRS and CDR2 is YFSETQ. There are 16 residues in the CDR3. This CDR3 is CASSLQTRLSGNTIYF. The CDR3 DNA reads TGCGCCAGCAGCTTGCAAACAAGACTCTCTGGAAACACCATATATTTT.

J is TRBJ2-3 and V is TRBV7-8; maybe TRBD2 (5 bases). Germline assignment: CDR1 SGHVS and CDR2 FQNEAQ. The CDR3 has 13 residues. Trimming left V 4 bases short and J 3 bases short, with 8 bases between. This chain's CDR3 is CASSWTHTDTQYF. CDR3 in DNA: TGTGCCAGCAGCTGGACTCATACAGATACGCAGTATTTT.

The chain combines TRBV11-3 with TRBJ1-1, with D perhaps matching TRBD1 (5 bases). Germline V gene sequence: CDR1 SGHNT, CDR2 YENEEA. Trimming removed 6 bases at V and 2 bases at J, with 16 bases between. The CDR3 loop spans 15 amino acids. This chain's CDR3 is CASSPRRGVNTEAFF. The CDR3 DNA sequence: TGTGCCAGCAGTCCTAGGCGGGGGGTCAACACTGAAGCTTTCTTT.

The chain is built from TRBV25-1 and TRBJ2-7; a possible D gene is TRBD1 (7 bases). The CDR3 has 12 residues. Germline assignment: CDR1 MGHDK and CDR2 SYGVNS. V shed 9 bases and J shed 2 bases, with 11 bases lying between them. CDR3 DNA sequence: TGTGCCAGTTCAGGGGGGCCCTACGAGCAGTACTTC. Protein sequence: CASSGGPYEQYF.

The chain joins TRBV7-2 to TRBJ2-1; TRBD1 might be the D (5 bases). Deletions cut 7 bases from V and 15 bases from J, with 16 bases between. The germline V gene has CDR1 SGHTA and CDR2 FQGNSA. This CDR3 has 11 amino acids. The CDR3 is CASTPGAVRFF. The CDR3 DNA is TGTGCCAGCACCCCTGGGGCAGTGCGGTTCTTC.

The chain joins TRBV29-1 to TRBJ2-1; 7 nucleotides line up with TRBD2. The CDR3 is 16 amino acids. Per germline, CDR1 SQVTM and CDR2 ANQGSEA. V was pared by 4 bases and J by 4 bases, with 13 bases of the junction left unmatched. The CDR3: CSVGGSSGNFYNEQFF. DNA for the CDR3: TGCAGCGTTGGTGGCTCTAGCGGCAATTTTTACAATGAGCAGTTCTTC.

This clone appeared once. The chain carries TRBV9 and TRBJ2-6; D is perhaps TRBD1 (6 bases). Germline V gene sequence: CDR1 SGDLS, CDR2 YYNGEE. V dropped 1 base and J dropped 0 bases, with 14 bases sitting between them. This CDR3 region has 18 residues. CDR3 nucleotide sequence: TGTGCCAGCAGCGTAAACCCCAGGACAGTCTCTGGGGCCAACGTCCTGACTTTC. Translating it yields CASSVNPRTVSGANVLTF.

This clone has only one observation. This chain uses TRBV18 with TRBJ1-1; D ambiguous. CDR3 length: 14 amino acids. Germline V gives CDR1 KGHSH, CDR2 LQKENI. V lost 1 base and J 3 bases, leaving 9 bases between the germline ends. CDR3 loop: CASSPLRVDTEAFF. DNA for the CDR3: TGTGCCAGCTCACCACTGCGAGTCGACACTGAAGCTTTCTTT.

This clone was seen a handful of times. The gene calls are TRBV7-2 and TRBJ2-7; tentatively, D is TRBD2 (5 bases). Germline V gene data show CDR1 as SGHTA and CDR2 as FQGNSA. The length of the CDR3 is 13 residues. The ends were cut back, 5 bases at V and 1 base at J, with 9 bases in the middle. The CDR3: CASSRSGSYEQYF. CDR3 nucleotide sequence: TGTGCCAGCAGCCGAAGCGGTTCCTACGAGCAGTACTTC.

The V call is TRBV5-1, the J call TRBJ2-1, with 8 nucleotides matching TRBD1. The ends lost 5 bases at V and 2 bases at J; junction bases unmatched: 6. This CDR3 contains 15 residues. Germline CDR1 and CDR2: SGHRS and YFSETQ. CDR3 protein: CASRPTGGTYNEQFF. The CDR3 DNA reads as TGCGCCAGCAGGCCTACAGGGGGAACCTACAATGAGCAGTTCTTC. The full variable domain, rest sourced from reference TRBV5-1 and TRBJ2-1, is KAGVTQTPRYLIKTRGQQVTLSCSPISGHRSVSWYQQTPGQGLQFLFEYFSETQRNKGNFPGRFSGRQFSNSRSEMNVSTLELGDSALYLCASRPTGGTYNEQFFGPGTRLTVL.

V gene TRBV6-5 combines with J gene TRBJ1-5, with 9 nucleotides matching TRBD1. The CDR3 has 15 residues. J was trimmed by 6 bases and V by 4 bases; bases with no gene match: 7. The germline V gene has CDR1 MNHEY and CDR2 SVGAGI. The DNA for the CDR3 is TGTGCCAGCAGTTTGTACAGGGGGCTGGGTCAGCCCCAGCATTTT. Translating it yields CASSLYRGLGQPQHF.

The chain is built from TRBV10-3 and TRBJ1-5; 9 bases align to TRBD1. This CDR3 contains 13 residues. The trim removed 6 bases at V and 4 bases at J, leaving 1 base unmatched. Germline V gives CDR1 ENHRY, CDR2 SYGVKD. Here the CDR3 DNA reads TGTGCCATCAGAGACAGGGGGAATCAGCCCCAGCATTTT. It codes for CAIRDRGNQPQHF.